What follows are 9 T cell receptor beta chains derived from one specimen sequenced in a study of T cells in Graves' hyperthyroidism and ophthalmopathy. What was amplified from RNA transcripts were TCR beta CDR3 regions. First-round RT-PCR targeting the TCR CDR3 was performed with the HTBI primer set. TCRdb used MiXCR to reprocess the multiplex PCR reads, holding one entry per CDR3 protein. The sample lists a few hundred thousand distinct CDR3 sequences, around a sixth seen once, with about a quarter in the top ten. The sample was blood. The receptor set was obtained from a woman aged 18-29 years with Graves' hyperthyroidism that later progressed to Graves' ophthalmopathy.

This clonotype was counted only a few times. The V gene is TRBV20-1, the J gene TRBJ2-7; 9 positions match TRBD2. This CDR3 contains 14 residues. Unmatched junction bases numbered 9, after V lost 5 bases and J lost 4 bases. The germline gives CDR1 DFQATT, CDR2 SNEGSKA (reference sequence). The CDR3 DNA is TGCAGTGCTGGCCCCGGGACTAGCAGTTACGAGCAGTACTTC. Protein: CSAGPGTSSYEQYF.

At least ten counts were recorded for this clonotype. The rearrangement joins TRBV7-9 to TRBJ2-7; 7 positions match TRBD1. The CDR3 has 15 amino acids. The V gene end was trimmed by 3 bases and the J gene end by 2 bases; junction bases not matched to a gene: 7. Germline lookup yields CDR1 SEHNR and CDR2 FQNEAQ (reference sequence). This chain's CDR3 is CASSLSGTVTYEQYF. The CDR3 region has the DNA TGTGCCAGCAGCTTGTCCGGGACAGTAACCTACGAGCAGTACTTC.

This clonotype was picked up a small number of times. The rearrangement uses TRBV19 and TRBJ2-1; TRBD1 aligns across 9 bases. Germline V lookup: CDR1 LNHDA, CDR2 SQIVND (reference sequence). The trim removed 4 bases at V and 3 bases at J, leaving 4 bases unmatched. The CDR3 spans 15 residues. CDR3 residues: CASSTRQGGYNEQFF. The CDR3 DNA reads TGTGCCAGTAGTACACGACAGGGGGGCTACAATGAGCAGTTCTTC.

The chain combines TRBV6-5 with TRBJ2-1; 10 nucleotides align to TRBD2. The germline V gene has CDR1 MNHEY and CDR2 SVGAGI. The CDR3 runs to 17 residues. V was pared by 0 bases and J by 5 bases, with 7 bases of the junction left unmatched. Written as DNA, the CDR3 is TGTGCCAGCAGTTACTCTCCTAGCGGGAGTGTGAACAATGAGCAGTTCTTC. Its protein product is CASSYSPSGSVNNEQFF.

There are many counts of this clonotype. The V and J genes are TRBV10-3 and TRBJ2-7, with TRBD1 matching 7 bases. The CDR3 has 15 residues. CDR1 and CDR2 (germline): ENHRY, SYGVKD. J was trimmed by 6 bases and V by 0 bases; bases with no gene match: 8. CDR3 sequence reads: CAISESGQGECEQYF. As DNA, the CDR3 is TGTGCCATCAGTGAGTCAGGGCAGGGGGAATGCGAGCAGTACTTC.

The chain links TRBV18 to TRBJ2-5; TRBD1 aligns across 12 bases. This CDR3 is 14 amino acids long. Germline CDR1 and CDR2: KGHSH and LQKENI. With V trimmed by 2 bases and J by 12 bases, 7 bases remained unmatched. DNA for the CDR3: TGTGCCAGCTCACCAAGGGACAGGGGGCGCGACAAGTACTTC. Amino acid sequence: CASSPRDRGRDKYF.

This chain connects TRBV6-2 or TRBV6-3 to TRBJ2-7, with a possible D match to TRBD2 (5 bases). The length of the CDR3 is 16 residues. Germline CDR1 is MNHEY and CDR2 is SVGEGT. V lost 1 base and J lost 5, with 18 bases in between. DNA for the CDR3: TGTGCCAGCAGTTACTTGCCGGGATCTCCTACCAACGAGCAGTACTTC. Encoded protein: CASSYLPGSPTNEQYF.

V is TRBV20-1 and J is TRBJ1-4, with D possibly matching TRBD1 (5 bases). This CDR3 spans 15 amino acids. Trimming took off 3 bases at V and 8 bases at J, with 19 bases between the two ends. The germline gives CDR1 DFQATT, CDR2 SNEGSKA (reference sequence). The CDR3 coding sequence is TGCAGTGCTAGTATTCCCGGGTTGTGGGGCGAAAAACTGTTTTTT. The encoded protein is CSASIPGLWGEKLFF.

As concerns this clonotype: Being one base from a much bigger clone, this may be a read error. V and J are TRBV7-8 and TRBJ2-2; 8 bases line up with TRBD1. This CDR3 comprises 15 residues. The germline V gene encodes CDR1 SGHVS and CDR2 FQNEAQ. CDR3 in DNA: TGTGGCAGCAGCTTTGACAGGGGTGGCGCCGGGGAGCTGTTTTTT. The encoded protein is CGSSFDRGGAGELFF.